This T cell receptor beta chain was documented in a study of OX40 agonist ivuxolimab in advanced cancers. Study information: Patients received ivuxolimab, an intravenous treatment, every 2 weeks at 0.01 to 10 mg/kg. Males comprised over 80% of the group, whose mean age was approximately 60 years (range 23 to 79). Past anti-PD-1, anti-PD-L1 or anti-CTLA-4 therapy was accepted, and 40% to 45% had received some.

Patients had blood sampled at baseline and again on cycle 4 day 1 and cycle 7 day 1. Germline values: CDR1 SGHVS, CDR2 FNYEAQ. This CDR3 spans 14 amino acids. With 5 bases clipped from V and 4 bases from J, the junction kept 7 bases outside the gene matches. This table comes from immunoSEQ multiplex PCR, and its TCRdb copy is limited to in-frame clones, with some not included. The table shows some 51,000 clones, with 75% to 90% occurring only once. The source material was CD4+ or CD8+ T cells sorted from blood, sampled in a trial of the OX40 agonist ivuxolimab. This receptor was identified in an adult with an advanced solid tumor such as melanoma, head and neck, liver or kidney cancer. The chain recombines TRBV7-6 with TRBJ1-1; TRBD1 aligns across 7 bases. The CDR3 here is CASSPHEGATEAFF. In DNA, the CDR3 is TGTGCCAGCAGCCCCCACGAGGGGGCCACTGAAGCTTTCTTT.